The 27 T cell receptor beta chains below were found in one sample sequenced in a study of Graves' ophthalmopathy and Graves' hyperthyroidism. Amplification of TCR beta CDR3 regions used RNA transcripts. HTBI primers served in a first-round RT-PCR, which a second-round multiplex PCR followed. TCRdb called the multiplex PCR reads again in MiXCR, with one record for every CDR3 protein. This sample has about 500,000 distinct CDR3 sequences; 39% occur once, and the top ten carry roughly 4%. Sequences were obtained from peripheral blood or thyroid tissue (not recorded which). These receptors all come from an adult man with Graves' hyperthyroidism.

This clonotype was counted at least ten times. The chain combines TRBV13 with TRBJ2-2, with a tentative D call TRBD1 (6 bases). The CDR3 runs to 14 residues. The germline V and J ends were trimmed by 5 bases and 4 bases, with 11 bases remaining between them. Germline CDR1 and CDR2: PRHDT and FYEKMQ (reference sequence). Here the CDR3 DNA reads TGTGCCAGCAGCGTGCGAGGGGGCACCGGGGAGCTGTTTTTT. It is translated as CASSVRGGTGELFF.

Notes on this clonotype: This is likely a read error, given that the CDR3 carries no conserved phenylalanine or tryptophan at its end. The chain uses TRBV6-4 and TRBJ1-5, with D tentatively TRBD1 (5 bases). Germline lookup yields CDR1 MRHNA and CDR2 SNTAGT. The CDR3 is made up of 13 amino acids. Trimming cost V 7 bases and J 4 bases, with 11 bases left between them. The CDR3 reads CASNSGRNQPQHL. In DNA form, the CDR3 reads TGTGCCAGCAATTCGGGACGGAATCAGCCCCAGCATCTT.

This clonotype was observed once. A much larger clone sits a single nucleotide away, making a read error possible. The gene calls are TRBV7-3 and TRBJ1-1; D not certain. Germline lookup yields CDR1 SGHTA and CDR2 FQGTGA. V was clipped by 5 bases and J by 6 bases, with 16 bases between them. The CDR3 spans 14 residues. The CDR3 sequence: CASSPPTRIAEAFF. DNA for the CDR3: TGTGCCAGCAGCCCGCCAACCAGGATAGCTGAAGCTTTCTTT.

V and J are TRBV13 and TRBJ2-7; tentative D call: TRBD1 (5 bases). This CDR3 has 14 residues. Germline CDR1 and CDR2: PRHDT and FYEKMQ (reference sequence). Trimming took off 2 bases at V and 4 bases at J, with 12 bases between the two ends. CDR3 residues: CASSLSQTAYEQYF. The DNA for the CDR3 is TGTGCCAGCAGCTTATCGCAGACAGCGTACGAGCAGTACTTC.

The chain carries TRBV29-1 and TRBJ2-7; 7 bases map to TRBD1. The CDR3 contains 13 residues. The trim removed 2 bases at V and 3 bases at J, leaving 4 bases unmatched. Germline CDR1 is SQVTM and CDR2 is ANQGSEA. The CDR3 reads CSVERQGDYEQYF. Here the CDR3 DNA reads TGCAGCGTTGAACGGCAGGGGGACTACGAGCAGTACTTC.

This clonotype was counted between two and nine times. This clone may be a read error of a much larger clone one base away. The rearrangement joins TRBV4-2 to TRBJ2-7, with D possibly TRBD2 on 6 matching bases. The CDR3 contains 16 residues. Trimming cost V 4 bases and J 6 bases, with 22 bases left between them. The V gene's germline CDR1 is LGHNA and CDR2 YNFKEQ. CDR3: CASSLETSPSGCEQYF. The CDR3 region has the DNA TGTGCCAGCAGCCTCGAAACTAGCCCGTCGGGGTGCGAGCAGTACTTC.

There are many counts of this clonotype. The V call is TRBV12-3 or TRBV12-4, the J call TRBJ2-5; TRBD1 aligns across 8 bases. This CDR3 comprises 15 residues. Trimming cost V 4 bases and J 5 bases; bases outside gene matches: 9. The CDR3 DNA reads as TGTGCCAGCAGTTACCCACAGGGGGAGGAGGAGACCCAGTACTTC. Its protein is CASSYPQGEEETQYF.

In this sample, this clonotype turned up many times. CDR3 bases: TGCAGTGCCCTCCCAGCAAATAACAGGAACTACGAGCAGTACTTC. Translated, it gives CSALPANNRNYEQYF. The rearrangement links TRBV20-1 to TRBJ2-7; D might be TRBD1 (5 bases). The CDR3 sequence is 15 residues long. V gave up 6 bases and J gave up 3 bases, with 21 bases separating them. CDR1 is DFQATT and CDR2 is SNEGSKA in the germline V gene (reference sequence).

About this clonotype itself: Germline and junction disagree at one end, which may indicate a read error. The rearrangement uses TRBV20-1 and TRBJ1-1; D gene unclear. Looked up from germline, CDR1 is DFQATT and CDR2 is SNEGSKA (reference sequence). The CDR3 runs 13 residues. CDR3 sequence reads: CSAGALGGTEASF. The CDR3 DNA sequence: TGCAGTGCTGGAGCGCTCGGAGGCACTGAAGCTTCCTTT.

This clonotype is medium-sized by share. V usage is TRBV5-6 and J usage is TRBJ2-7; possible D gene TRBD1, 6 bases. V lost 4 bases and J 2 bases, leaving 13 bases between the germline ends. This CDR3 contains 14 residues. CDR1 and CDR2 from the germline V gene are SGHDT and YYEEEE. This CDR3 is CASSLRGRTYEQYF. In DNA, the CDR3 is TGTGCCAGCAGCCTCAGGGGTAGGACCTACGAGCAGTACTTC.

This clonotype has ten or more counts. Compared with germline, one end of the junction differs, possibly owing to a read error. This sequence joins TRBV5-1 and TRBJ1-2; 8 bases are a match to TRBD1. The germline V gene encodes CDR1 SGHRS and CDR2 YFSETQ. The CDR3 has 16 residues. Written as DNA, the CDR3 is TGCGCCAGCAGTTTGGGTCCGGACAGGGACCGCTATGGCTACACCTTC. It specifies CASSLGPDRDRYGYTF.

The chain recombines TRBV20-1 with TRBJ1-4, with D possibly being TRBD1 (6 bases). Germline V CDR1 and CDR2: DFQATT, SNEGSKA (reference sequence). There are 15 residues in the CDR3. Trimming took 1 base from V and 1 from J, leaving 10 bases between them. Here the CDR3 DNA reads TGCAGTGCTAGAGCGGGGGCGGAAACTAATGAAAAACTGTTTTTT. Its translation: CSARAGAETNEKLFF.

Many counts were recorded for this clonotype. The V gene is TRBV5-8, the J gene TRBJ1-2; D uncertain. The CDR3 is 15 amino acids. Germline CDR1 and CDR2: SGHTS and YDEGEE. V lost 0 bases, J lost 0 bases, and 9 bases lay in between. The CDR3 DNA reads TGTGCCAGCAGCTTGGGAGGCCTCCCTAACTATGGCTACACCTTC. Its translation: CASSLGGLPNYGYTF. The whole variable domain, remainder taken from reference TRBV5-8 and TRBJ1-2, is EAGVTQSPTHLIKTRGQQATLRCSPISGHTSVYWYQQALGLGLQFLLWYDEGEERNRGNFPPRFSGRQFPNYSSELNVNALELEDSALYLCASSLGGLPNYGYTFGSGTRLTVV.

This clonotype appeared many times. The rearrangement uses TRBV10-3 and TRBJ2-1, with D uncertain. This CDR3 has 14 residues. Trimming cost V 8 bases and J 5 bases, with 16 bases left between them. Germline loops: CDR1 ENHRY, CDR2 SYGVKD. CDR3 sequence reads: CAIGRRAPNNEQFF. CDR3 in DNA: TGTGCCATCGGAAGACGAGCGCCCAACAATGAGCAGTTCTTC.

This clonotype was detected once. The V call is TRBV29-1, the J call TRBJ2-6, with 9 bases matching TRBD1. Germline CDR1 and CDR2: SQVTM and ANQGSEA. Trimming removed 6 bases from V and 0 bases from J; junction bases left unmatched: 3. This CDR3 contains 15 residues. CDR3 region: CSVGQGSSGANVLTF. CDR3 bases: TGCAGCGTAGGACAGGGGAGCTCTGGGGCCAACGTCCTGACTTTC.

CDR3 amino acids: CASRPGGGTARETQYF. As DNA, the CDR3 is TGTGCCAGCAGGCCGGGTGGGGGGACGGCTAGAGAGACCCAGTACTTC. The V call is TRBV27, the J call TRBJ2-5; D possibly corresponds to TRBD2 (6 bases). V shed 6 bases and J shed 4 bases, with 21 bases lying between them. This CDR3 has 16 residues. Looked up from germline, CDR1 is MNHEY and CDR2 is SMNVEV (reference sequence).

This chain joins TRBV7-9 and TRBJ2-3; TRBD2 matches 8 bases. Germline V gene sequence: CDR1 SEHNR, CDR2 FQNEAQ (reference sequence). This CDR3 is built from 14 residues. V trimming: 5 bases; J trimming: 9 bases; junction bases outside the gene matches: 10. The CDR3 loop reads CASSQDTGTRTQYF. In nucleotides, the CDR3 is TGTGCCAGCAGCCAAGATACCGGGACTAGGACGCAGTATTTT.

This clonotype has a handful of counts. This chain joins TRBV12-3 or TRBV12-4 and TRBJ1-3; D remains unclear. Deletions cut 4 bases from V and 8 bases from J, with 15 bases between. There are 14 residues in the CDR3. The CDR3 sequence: CASSSTTSRDTIYF. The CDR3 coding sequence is TGTGCCAGCAGTTCCACGACGAGCAGAGACACCATATATTTT.

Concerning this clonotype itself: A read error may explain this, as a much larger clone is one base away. CDR3 coding DNA: TGTGCCAGCAGCTTCCTGGGACAGTGGGAGCATGGCTACACCTTC. The encoded protein is CASSFLGQWEHGYTF. The chain recombines TRBV7-9 with TRBJ1-2; the match to TRBD1 covers 7 bases. The CDR3 has 15 amino acids. The junction had 10 bases not matched to a gene; V was cut back by 3 bases and J by 6 bases. Per germline, CDR1 SEHNR and CDR2 FQNEAQ (reference sequence).

CDR3 amino acids: CASSARGPAGRPNTGELFF. The CDR3 DNA reads TGTGCCAGCAGTGCTAGAGGGCCCGCGGGGAGGCCGAACACCGGGGAGCTGTTTTTT. V and J are TRBV2 and TRBJ2-2; tentatively, D is TRBD2 (6 bases). The CDR3 is made up of 19 amino acids. V was shortened by 4 bases and J by 0 bases, with 21 bases between the two germline ends. Germline V gene data show CDR1 as SNHLY and CDR2 as FYNNEI.

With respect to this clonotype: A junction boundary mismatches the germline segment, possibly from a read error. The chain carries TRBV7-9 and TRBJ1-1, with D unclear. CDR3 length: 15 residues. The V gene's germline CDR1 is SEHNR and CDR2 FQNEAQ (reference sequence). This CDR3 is CASSLGRTLNTEAFF. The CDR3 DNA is TGCGCCAGCAGCTTGGGGAGGACCCTGAACACTGAAGCTTTCTTT.

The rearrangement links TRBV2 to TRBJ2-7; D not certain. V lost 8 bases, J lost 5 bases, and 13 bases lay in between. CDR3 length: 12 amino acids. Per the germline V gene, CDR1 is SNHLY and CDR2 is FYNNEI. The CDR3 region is CASRRTYNEQYF. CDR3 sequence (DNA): TGTGCCAGCCGGCGCACATACAACGAGCAGTACTTC.

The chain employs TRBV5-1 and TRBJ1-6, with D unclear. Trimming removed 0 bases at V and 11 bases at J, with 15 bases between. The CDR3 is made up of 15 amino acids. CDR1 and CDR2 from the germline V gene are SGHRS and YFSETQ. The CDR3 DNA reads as TGCGCCAGCAGCTTGGCCAAAGGGAAGAGACCACCCCTCCACTTT. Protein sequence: CASSLAKGKRPPLHF.

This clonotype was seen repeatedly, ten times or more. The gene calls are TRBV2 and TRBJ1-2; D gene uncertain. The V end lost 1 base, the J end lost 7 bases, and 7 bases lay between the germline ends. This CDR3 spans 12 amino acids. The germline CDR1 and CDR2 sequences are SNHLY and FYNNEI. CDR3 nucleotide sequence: TGTGCCAGCAGTGAAGTCCGGGCTGGCTACACCTTC. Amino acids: CASSEVRAGYTF.

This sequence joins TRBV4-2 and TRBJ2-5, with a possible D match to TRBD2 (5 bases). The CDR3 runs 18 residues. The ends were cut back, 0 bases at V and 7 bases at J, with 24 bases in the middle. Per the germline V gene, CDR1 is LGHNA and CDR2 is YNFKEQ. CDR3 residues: CASSQDTRRTGGAGTQYF. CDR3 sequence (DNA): TGTGCCAGCAGCCAAGACACCAGGAGGACGGGTGGTGCGGGGACCCAGTACTTC.

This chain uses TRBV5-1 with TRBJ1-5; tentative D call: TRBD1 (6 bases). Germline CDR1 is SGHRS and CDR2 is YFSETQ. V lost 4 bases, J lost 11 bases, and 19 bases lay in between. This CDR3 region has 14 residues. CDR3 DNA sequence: TGCGCCAGCAGCATAGCGGGGGGCCAAGAGACCCAGCATTTT. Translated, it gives CASSIAGGQETQHF. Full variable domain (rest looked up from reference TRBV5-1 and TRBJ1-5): KAGVTQTPRYLIKTRGQQVTLSCSPISGHRSVSWYQQTPGQGLQFLFEYFSETQRNKGNFPGRFSGRQFSNSRSEMNVSTLELGDSALYLCASSIAGGQETQHFGDGTRLSIL.

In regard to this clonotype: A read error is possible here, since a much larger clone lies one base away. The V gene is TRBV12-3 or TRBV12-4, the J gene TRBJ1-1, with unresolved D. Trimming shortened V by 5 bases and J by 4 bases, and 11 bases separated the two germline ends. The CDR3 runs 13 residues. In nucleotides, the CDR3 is TGTGCCAGCAGTCCCCGGCCCCTCACTGAAGCTTTCTTT. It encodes CASSPRPLTEAFF.